This T cell receptor (beta chain) was recorded in a study of blood T cell repertoires in COVID-19 (TCRdb year 2020). General notes on the study: Samples covering the acute and convalescent phases of COVID-19 were provided by collaborators in the United States, Italy and Spain. The prospective study material was composed of cDNA or gDNA derived from T cells, B-cell-depleted T cells, or PBMCs. The dataset comprised deeply sampled blood TCRbeta repertoires from subjects exposed to, actively infected with, or recovered from COVID-19. A freely available public database, intended as a resource for researchers studying the immune response to SARS-CoV-2, is where the repertoires were released. The samples were drawn from two sources: the first 160 participants of the ongoing ImmuneRACE study, and 1,000 to 1,500 subjects contributed by 6 global collaborators. The sample metadata nearly always contained a de-identified subject ID, COVID-19 status, age in years and sex. Where available, HLA class I and class II types were taken from metadata supplied by the sample provider and were not determined by assay-based typing.

The study at large found these results: The amount of clinical and demographic metadata varied by source and participant and was provided uncurated.

Remarks on this clone: The antigen it recognizes is unknown. Within one base of it there is no much larger clone, and no base qualities were kept. Other DNA sequences within the sample encode an identical CDR3.

Participants in the prospective study were aged roughly 18 to 100 years, lived in over 20 United States geographic areas, and enrolled through a virtual design. To assign participants to cohorts, the prospective study relied on clinical history that participants themselves reported in a screening survey and a study questionnaire. In the prospective study, whole blood, serum and a nasopharyngeal or oropharyngeal swab were collected from each participant by mobile phlebotomists. Over a roughly two-month period, participants in the prospective study had the option of providing additional blood draws and questionnaires. Blood samples from the prospective study were shipped frozen or at room temperature prior to DNA extraction. From a lookup of the germline V gene (reference sequence), CDR1 and CDR2 are MNHEY and SMNVEV. Between the V and J ends, shortened by 5 bases and 1 base respectively, the junction contains 3 bases. The CDR3 goes from the cysteine to the phenylalanine over 12 residues. Only the CDR3 DNA is retained, 36 bases long and in frame from the first base.

TCRbeta CDR3 regions were amplified from genomic DNA using the immunoSEQ Assay, a bias-controlled multiplex PCR. The paper's data handling went like this. The number of nucleated cells in each sample was estimated by amplification of reference gene primers within the assay. Sequence reads were collapsed and filtered to measure the absolute abundance of every unique TCRbeta CDR3 rearrangement. For each sample, productive Simpson clonality was calculated as the square root of Simpson's diversity index over productive rearrangements. TCRdb obtained this table from immuneACCESS and retained in-frame rearrangements with V and J assigned. These tables miss some clones; where compared with another copy, unresolved V genes account for less than half of the shortfall, and the remainder is unexplained. V, J and clone size derive from that table, while D and trimming were established from the DNA sequence. For this sample there are approximately 210,000 clones; 85% to 90% appear just once. Of the sample, roughly 15% is held by the ten largest clones.

The sequencing input was PBMCs or T cells enriched from blood (not recorded which). The receptor was derived from a woman in her 50s with acute COVID-19. The rearranged chain carries TRBV27 and TRBJ2-1; the D segment cannot be called with confidence. The nucleotide sequence is TGTGCCAGCAGTCCGTCCTACAATGAGCAGTTCTTC. The translation is CASSPSYNEQFF.